This TCR beta chain appears in the sequencing data of a study of human T cells and chemical hapten exposure. About the study: Diphenylcyclopropenone was applied weekly to patients' scalps across the approximately 24-week study. Application of 0.01% DPC to the upper back was done by patch test, with a reading at 6 days.

Notes on the study in general: Counts of TCRs expanded at PT1 correlated positively with patch test score. It was expanded TCRs that formed significantly more large CDR3 similarity clusters than controls did.

TCRdb ran MiXCR on the RACE reads and lists one entry per CDR3 protein. The sample includes roughly 360,000 distinct CDR3 sequences, 4.8% of them seen just once. Turning to this clonotype: Its specificity is not known.

Time point indicated: patch test 1, 2 weeks after DPC sensitization. Treatment denoted: therapeutic diphenylcyclopropenone sensitization with weekly scalp DPC. This CDR3 is 15 amino acids long. CDR1 and CDR2 (germline): SGHNT, YENEEA. V lost 5 bases to trimming and J lost 7 bases; unmatched junction nucleotides: 7. The TCR originated in a woman aged 45-59 years with alopecia areata. Some clones in this sample may be carry-over from other donors' samples. J is TRBJ2-7 and V is TRBV11-3, with 14 bases aligning to TRBD2. Sequenced here: whole blood, sampled in connection with sensitization to the hapten diphenylcyclopropenone (DPC). The DNA for the CDR3 is TGTGCCAGCAGCCCCGGCGGACTAGCGGGAGGTGAGCAGTACTTC. The encoded protein is CASSPGGLAGGEQYF.